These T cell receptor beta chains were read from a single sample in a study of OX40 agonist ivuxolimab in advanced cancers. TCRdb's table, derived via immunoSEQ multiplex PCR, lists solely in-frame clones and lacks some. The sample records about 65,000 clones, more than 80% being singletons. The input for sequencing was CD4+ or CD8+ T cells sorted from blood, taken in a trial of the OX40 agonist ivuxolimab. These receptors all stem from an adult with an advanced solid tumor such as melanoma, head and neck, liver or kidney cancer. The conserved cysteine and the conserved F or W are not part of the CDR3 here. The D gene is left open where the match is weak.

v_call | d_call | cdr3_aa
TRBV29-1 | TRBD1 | SVRQGWGTEAF
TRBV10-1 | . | ASSGTRGTEAF
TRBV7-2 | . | ASSLLAASYNEQF
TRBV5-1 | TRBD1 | ASSTGQGEGKQY
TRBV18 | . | ASSPRGPRSDTQY
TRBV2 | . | AVAGRQTGETQY
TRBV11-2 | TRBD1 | ASSLSSTGAGDTQY
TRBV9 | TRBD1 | ASSFRTGQETQY
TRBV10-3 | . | AISESGETQY
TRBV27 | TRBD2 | ASSLVSGSSVQY
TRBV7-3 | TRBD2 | ASSKGLVDGELF
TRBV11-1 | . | ASSPPPLGGQNEAF
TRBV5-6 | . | ASSLGLSQPQH
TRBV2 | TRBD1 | ASRGQRDTEAF
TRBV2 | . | ASSQRDGDGEQY
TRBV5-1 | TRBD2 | ASSLTGTSVAEQF
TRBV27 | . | ASGTQALREAF
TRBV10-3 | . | AISESISGSQPQH
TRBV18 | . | ASSPPSENEQF
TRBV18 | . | ASSPTPKGEQY